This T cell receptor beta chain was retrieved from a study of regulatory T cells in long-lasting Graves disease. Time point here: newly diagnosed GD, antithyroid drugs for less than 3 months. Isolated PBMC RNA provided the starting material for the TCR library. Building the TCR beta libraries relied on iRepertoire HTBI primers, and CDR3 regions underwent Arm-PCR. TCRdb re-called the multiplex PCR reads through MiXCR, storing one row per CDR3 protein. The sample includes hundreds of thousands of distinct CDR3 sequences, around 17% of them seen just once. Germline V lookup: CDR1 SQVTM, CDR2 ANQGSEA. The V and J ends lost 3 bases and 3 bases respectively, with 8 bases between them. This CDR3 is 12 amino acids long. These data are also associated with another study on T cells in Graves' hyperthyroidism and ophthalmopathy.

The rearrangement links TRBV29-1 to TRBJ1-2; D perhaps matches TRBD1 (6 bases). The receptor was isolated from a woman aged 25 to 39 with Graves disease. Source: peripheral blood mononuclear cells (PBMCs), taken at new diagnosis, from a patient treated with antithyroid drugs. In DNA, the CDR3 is TGCAGCGTTGAGGGACAACACTATGGCTACACCTTC. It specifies CSVEGQHYGYTF.